The clone carrying this T cell receptor (beta chain) was seen many times. Its antigen is unknown. The data belong to a study of early T cells in non-severe SARS-CoV-2 infection. Study-wide context: Bulk RNA from unsorted whole blood was sequenced; chains were unpaired. Study-level results: The matching step, a VDJdb search, favored anti-spike CD8 responses and missed private and CD4 specificities.

This CDR3 is 16 amino acids long. Germline CDR1 and CDR2: SGDLS and YYNGEE. J gave up 4 bases and V 4 bases, and 12 bases lay outside the gene matches. The protocol attached unique molecular identifiers to individual cDNA molecules. One entry per CDR3 protein, called by TCRdb with MiXCR from the 5' RACE reads. Among 20,000 to 30,000 distinct CDR3 sequences listed, around 4.4% were seen once. The chain recombines TRBV9 with TRBJ2-7, with 9 bases lining up with TRBD2. The sequencing input was whole blood. This TCR was sampled from an adult who was a healthcare worker with PCR-confirmed SARS-CoV-2 infection or an uninfected control (not recorded which). In DNA form, the CDR3 reads TGTGCCAGCAGCCCATACAGCGGGACTAGCAGGTACGAGCAGTACTTC. Translated, it gives CASSPYSGTSRYEQYF.